These 27 T cell receptor beta chains share one sample of origin, sequenced in a study of CD8 T cells in Susac syndrome. RNA in amounts of roughly 0.5 to 1 ug was reverse transcribed with random hexamers. Using its own MiXCR run on the immunoSEQ multiplex PCR reads, TCRdb lists one record per CDR3 protein. The profile shows about 240,000 distinct CDR3 sequences, 90% to 96% of them singletons. The sample was CD4+ T cells from PBMCs. These receptors came from a human donor with Susac syndrome.

The chain has TRBV27 and TRBJ2-5; the D gene is possibly TRBD2 (5 bases). Germline CDR1 and CDR2: MNHEY and SMNVEV (reference sequence). The length of the CDR3 is 15 residues. The germline V and J ends were trimmed by 5 bases and 5 bases, with 18 bases remaining between them. The CDR3 sequence: CASSHPWEMGETQYF. CDR3 nucleotides: TGTGCCAGCAGTCACCCGTGGGAGATGGGTGAGACCCAGTACTTC.

This chain connects TRBV29-1 to TRBJ2-7; TRBD2 aligns across 10 bases. V trimming: 4 bases; J trimming: 5 bases; junction bases outside the gene matches: 5. In germline, CDR1 is SQVTM, CDR2 ANQGSEA. The CDR3 loop spans 13 amino acids. CDR3 in amino acids: CSVVLAGVHEQYF. Here the CDR3 DNA reads TGCAGCGTTGTGCTAGCGGGAGTCCACGAGCAGTACTTC.

The J gene is TRBJ2-7, the V gene TRBV12-5; D may be TRBD2 (7 bases). The V gene lost 1 base and the J gene lost 0 bases, with 13 bases spanning the gap. Germline CDR1 is LGHNT and CDR2 is FRNRAP. The CDR3 spans 16 residues. The CDR3 region is CASGLASGGSSYEQYF. CDR3 DNA sequence: TGTGCTAGTGGTTTGGCGTCGGGGGGCTCCTCCTACGAGCAGTACTTC.

CDR3 sequence: CASSLQPYRGQETQYF. The CDR3 coding sequence is TGTGCCAGCAGCTTACAGCCGTACAGGGGGCAAGAGACCCAGTACTTC. The rearrangement joins TRBV7-9 to TRBJ2-5; 8 bases align to TRBD1. The CDR3 sequence is 16 residues long. Germline CDR1 SEHNR, CDR2 FQNEAQ (reference sequence). V dropped 2 bases and J dropped 2; count of bases not matched to a gene: 7.

The CDR3 sequence is CASSQDLVLSYEQYF. The CDR3 bases are TGTGCCAGCAGCCAAGATCTGGTGCTCTCCTACGAGCAGTACTTC. V gene TRBV3-1 combines with J gene TRBJ2-7; D is unclear. Trimming removed 0 bases at V and 0 bases at J, with 9 bases between. The length of the CDR3 is 15 residues. Germline CDR1 LGHDT, CDR2 YNNKEL (reference sequence).

The chain links TRBV9 to TRBJ1-4; possibly TRBD1 for D (6 bases). Trimming shortened V by 3 bases and J by 0 bases, and 6 bases separated the two germline ends. There are 14 residues in the CDR3. Germline CDR1 SGDLS, CDR2 YYNGEE. The CDR3 nucleotides are TGTGCCAGCAGCGACAGGGCAACTAATGAAAAACTGTTTTTT. Translating it yields CASSDRATNEKLFF. The whole variable domain, filled in from reference TRBV9 and TRBJ1-4, reads DSGVTQTPKHLITATGQRVTLRCSPRSGDLSVYWYQQSLDQGLQFLIQYYNGEERAKGNILERFSAQQFPDLHSELNLSSLELGDSALYFCASSDRATNEKLFFGSGTQLSVL.

The gene calls are TRBV4-2 and TRBJ2-1; TRBD2 matches at 7 bases. The CDR3 runs 15 residues. V lost 7 bases to trimming and J lost 5 bases; unmatched junction nucleotides: 11. CDR1 and CDR2 (germline): LGHNA, YNFKEQ. The DNA of the CDR3 is TGTGCCAGCACCTTCCCTAGCGGTCAAGACAATGAGCAGTTCTTC. Its translation is CASTFPSGQDNEQFF.

The genes are TRBV10-3 and TRBJ2-7; tentative D call: TRBD1 (5 bases). This CDR3 is built from 15 residues. V lost 0 bases to trimming and J lost 6 bases, with 15 bases between them. Germline CDR1 reads ENHRY; CDR2 reads SYGVKD. The CDR3 nucleotides are TGTGCCATCAGTGAGTCGGCAGGACATTTCACCGAGCAGTACTTC. It encodes CAISESAGHFTEQYF.

V and J are TRBV20-1 and TRBJ2-1; D ambiguous. Germline assignment: CDR1 DFQATT and CDR2 SNEGSKA (reference sequence). The V end was cut by 0 bases, the J end by 2 bases, with 17 bases between. The CDR3 has 17 amino acids. CDR3 sequence (DNA): TGCAGTGCTAGAGATAGTACGGTGTGGGCGACCTACAATGAGCAGTTCTTC. It is translated as CSARDSTVWATYNEQFF.

The chain couples TRBV29-1 to TRBJ2-1; 10 nucleotides agree with TRBD1. This CDR3 comprises 15 residues. V dropped 3 bases and J dropped 3; count of bases not matched to a gene: 5. Germline CDR1 and CDR2: SQVTM and ANQGSEA. The CDR3 region has the DNA TGCAGCGTTGACATGGGACAGGGGAGCTACAATGAGCAGTTCTTC. Translating it yields CSVDMGQGSYNEQFF.

The chain carries TRBV3-1 and TRBJ1-5, with unresolved D. Germline V gives CDR1 LGHDT, CDR2 YNNKEL (reference sequence). This CDR3 is built from 17 residues. Trimming took off 0 bases at V and 0 bases at J, with 12 bases between the two ends. Here the CDR3 reads CASSQERGMTSNQPQHF. In DNA, the CDR3 is TGTGCCAGCAGCCAAGAGCGGGGAATGACTAGCAATCAGCCCCAGCATTTT.

V is TRBV20-1 and J is TRBJ1-2; D remains ambiguous. This CDR3 region has 12 residues. V was cut by 6 bases and J by 3 bases, with 11 bases left in between. The germline V gene has CDR1 DFQATT and CDR2 SNEGSKA (reference sequence). DNA of the CDR3: TGCAGTGCGAAGACTACAGACTATGGCTACACCTTC. This sequence encodes CSAKTTDYGYTF.

This sequence joins TRBV5-1 and TRBJ2-1; D possibly uses TRBD1 or TRBD2 (5 bases each). V gave up 2 bases and J gave up 1 base, with 13 bases separating them. The V gene's germline CDR1 is SGHRS and CDR2 YFSETQ. The CDR3 sequence is 16 residues long. As DNA, the CDR3 is TGCGCCAGCAGCTTCCGGGACCTTGTTTCCTACAATGAGCAGTTCTTC. Its translation is CASSFRDLVSYNEQFF.

V gene TRBV28 combines with J gene TRBJ2-4, with 7 bases identical to TRBD2. Germline values: CDR1 MDHEN, CDR2 SYDVKM. This CDR3 region has 13 residues. Unmatched junction bases numbered 9, after V lost 10 bases and J lost 6 bases. CDR3 sequence: CATSVGGGNIQYF. CDR3 sequence (DNA): TGTGCCACCTCTGTGGGGGGGGGAAACATTCAGTACTTC.

The chain combines TRBV21-1 with TRBJ2-7; no check of the table's D call, TRBD1, against the DNA was made. TRBV21-1 is a recognized pseudogene. The CDR3 covers 12 residues. The CDR3 is CASSNRDYEQYF. CDR3 nucleotides: TGTGCCAGCAGCAACCGGGACTACGAGCAGTACTTC.

CDR3 loop: CASSRTGNNQPQHF. The CDR3 DNA follows: TGTGCCAGCAGTCGGACAGGCAACAATCAGCCCCAGCATTTT. The rearrangement links TRBV27 to TRBJ1-5; 7 bases are a match to TRBD1. The CDR3 spans 14 residues. V shed 5 bases and J 3 bases; nucleotides not matched to a gene: 4. Germline CDR1 reads MNHEY; CDR2 reads SMNVEV (reference sequence).

CDR3 DNA sequence: TGCAGTGCTAGCGACAGCAATCAGCCCCAGCATTTT. Translation: CSASDSNQPQHF. V usage is TRBV20-1 and J usage is TRBJ1-5; D gene uncertain. In germline, CDR1 is DFQATT, CDR2 SNEGSKA (reference sequence). V was pared by 3 bases and J by 1 base, with 4 bases between. The CDR3 runs 12 residues.

The gene calls are TRBV19 and TRBJ1-1, with D maybe TRBD1 (6 bases). Trimming removed 7 bases at V and 0 bases at J, with 12 bases between. Germline assignment: CDR1 LNHDA and CDR2 SQIVND (reference sequence). There are 14 residues in the CDR3. CDR3 sequence (DNA): TGTGCCAGTATTGACCAGGGGCTGAACACTGAAGCTTTCTTT. Translating gives CASIDQGLNTEAFF.

This sequence joins TRBV7-6 and TRBJ2-7; weak D call: TRBD2 (6 bases). Germline lookup yields CDR1 SGHVS and CDR2 FNYEAQ. The CDR3 totals 15 residues. V was trimmed by 1 base and J by 3 bases, leaving 13 bases between them. The CDR3 reads CASSLGRPSVYEQYF. The CDR3 region has the DNA TGTGCCAGCAGCTTAGGTCGGCCTAGCGTCTACGAGCAGTACTTC. Full variable domain (missing parts from reference TRBV7-6 and TRBJ2-7): GAGVSQSPRYKVTKRGQDVALRCDPISGHVSLYWYRQALGQGPEFLTYFNYEAQQDKSGLPNDRFSAERPEGSISTLTIQRTEQRDSAMYRCASSLGRPSVYEQYFGPGTRLTVT.

This clonotype was found once. This chain links TRBV24-1 with TRBJ1-1, with D tentatively TRBD1 (6 bases). Trimming left V 9 bases short and J 6 bases short, with 19 bases between. Per germline, CDR1 KGHDR and CDR2 SFDVKD. CDR3 length: 14 amino acids. DNA of the CDR3: TGTGCCACCTCCGTCGGGGGCAGGACTGCTGAAGCTTTCTTT. Translated, it gives CATSVGGRTAEAFF.

V gene TRBV9 combines with J gene TRBJ1-4, with D unresolved. This CDR3 contains 14 residues. Per the germline V gene, CDR1 is SGDLS and CDR2 is YYNGEE. The ends were cut back, 2 bases at V and 8 bases at J, with 13 bases in the middle. The CDR3 spells CASSVSPTVEKLFF. The CDR3 region has the DNA TGTGCCAGCAGCGTGAGTCCCACCGTGGAAAAACTGTTTTTT.

The chain couples TRBV20-1 to TRBJ1-2; D is uncertain. Trimming stripped 6 bases from V and 8 bases from J, with 16 bases between. From germline, CDR1 is DFQATT and CDR2 SNEGSKA (reference sequence). There are 12 residues in the CDR3. The CDR3 DNA sequence: TGCAGTGCCCAAAGCGAAATCCGGGGCTACACCTTC. Residues: CSAQSEIRGYTF.

This clonotype was observed a single time. The chain is built from TRBV23-1 and TRBJ2-7, with D perhaps being TRBD1 or TRBD2 (6 bases each). TRBV23-1 is an ORF; its function is uncertain. The length of the CDR3 is 17 residues. V lost 0 bases and J lost 5, with 20 bases in between. In DNA form, the CDR3 reads TGCGCCAGCAGTCAATCAGCGAAGGGGGGCGCAGACCACGAGCAGTACTTC. It is translated as CASSQSAKGGADHEQYF.

V is TRBV30 and J is TRBJ2-1; TRBD2 matches at 8 bases. CDR3 length: 16 amino acids. With V trimmed by 7 bases and J by 2 bases, 13 bases remained unmatched. CDR1 and CDR2 from the germline V gene are GTSNPN and SVGIG (reference sequence). The CDR3 here is CASKGLPGGAYNEQFF. CDR3 DNA: TGTGCCTCTAAGGGGCTACCGGGAGGGGCCTACAATGAGCAGTTCTTC.

This chain uses TRBV23-1 with TRBJ1-1, with a tentative D call TRBD1 (5 bases). TRBV23-1 has ORF status, its function being uncertain. The CDR3 is 16 residues long. With 2 bases removed from V and 0 bases from J, the gap between germline ends came to 13 bases. The CDR3 nucleotides read TGCGCCAGCAGTCAAGGGGCGGTGAAGATGAACACTGAAGCTTTCTTT. This translates into CASSQGAVKMNTEAFF.

The V and J genes are TRBV29-1 and TRBJ2-5, with 10 bases lining up with TRBD2. This CDR3 is built from 13 residues. J was trimmed by 4 bases and V by 8 bases; bases with no gene match: 7. Germline V gives CDR1 SQVTM, CDR2 ANQGSEA. The CDR3 DNA reads as TGCAGCCAAGCGGGAGGGCGGGGAGAGACCCAGTACTTC. Its protein product is CSQAGGRGETQYF. Full variable domain (rest looked up from reference TRBV29-1 and TRBJ2-5): SAVISQKPSRDICQRGTSLTIQCQVDSQVTMMFWYRQQPGQSLTLIATANQGSEATYESGFVIDKFPISRPNLTFSTLTVSNMSPEDSSIYLCSQAGGRGETQYFGPGTRLLVL.

This CDR3 reads CAWSLAGDETQYF. The CDR3 region has the DNA TGTGCCTGGAGCCTCGCGGGGGACGAGACCCAGTACTTC. The gene calls are TRBV30 and TRBJ2-5; 7 nucleotides match TRBD2. V lost 3 bases and J lost 5; bases outside the gene matches: 6. Germline V CDR1 and CDR2: GTSNPN, SVGIG (reference sequence). CDR3 length: 13 amino acids.